This T cell receptor beta chain was identified during a study of CD8 T cells in ankylosing spondylitis. On this clonotype: The antigen remains unidentified.

Regarding the study as a whole: Roughly 8 highly homologous variants made up a TCR beta motif, and this motif appeared characteristic of ankylosing spondylitis blood.

Germline V CDR1 and CDR2: WSHSY, SAAADI. V was shortened by 4 bases and J by 7 bases, with 8 bases between the two germline ends. The CDR3 runs to 13 residues. TCR beta libraries were made by quantitative 5'-RACE with molecular barcodes. From the 5' RACE reads, TCRdb called clonotypes with MiXCR, one entry per CDR3 protein. The sample records fewer than 500,000 distinct CDR3 sequences, 25% to 30% being singletons. The V and J genes are TRBV10-2 and TRBJ1-6; D gene uncertain. The specimen was blood, either unsorted or a sorted T cell fraction (not recorded which). The clonotype originates from a male donor with ankylosing spondylitis. CDR3 sequence reads: CASSVRENSPLHF. In DNA, the CDR3 is TGCGCCAGCAGTGTAAGAGAAAATTCACCCCTCCACTTT.